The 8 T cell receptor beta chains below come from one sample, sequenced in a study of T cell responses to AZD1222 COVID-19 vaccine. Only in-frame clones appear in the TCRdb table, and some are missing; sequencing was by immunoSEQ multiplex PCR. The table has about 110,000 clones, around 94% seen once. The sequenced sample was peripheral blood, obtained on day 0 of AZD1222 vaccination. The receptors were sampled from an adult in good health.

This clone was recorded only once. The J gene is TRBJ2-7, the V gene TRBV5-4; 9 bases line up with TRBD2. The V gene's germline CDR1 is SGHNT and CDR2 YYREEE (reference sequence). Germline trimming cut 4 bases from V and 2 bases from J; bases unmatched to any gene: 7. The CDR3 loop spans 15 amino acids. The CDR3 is CASSAQRGVPYEQYF. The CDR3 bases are TGTGCCAGCAGCGCCCAGCGGGGGGTCCCCTACGAGCAGTACTTC. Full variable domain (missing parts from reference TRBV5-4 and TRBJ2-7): ETGVTQSPTHLIKTRGQQVTLRCSSQSGHNTVSWYQQALGQGPQFIFQYYREEENGRGNFPPRFSGLQFPNYSSELNVNALELDDSALYLCASSAQRGVPYEQYFGPGTRLTVT.

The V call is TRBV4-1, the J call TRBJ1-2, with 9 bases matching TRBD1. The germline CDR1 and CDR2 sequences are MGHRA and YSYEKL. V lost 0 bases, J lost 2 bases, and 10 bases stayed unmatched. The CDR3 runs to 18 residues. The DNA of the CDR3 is TGCGCCAGCAGCCAAGATAGGGGGACAGGGAAACAAAACTATGGCTACACCTTC. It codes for CASSQDRGTGKQNYGYTF.

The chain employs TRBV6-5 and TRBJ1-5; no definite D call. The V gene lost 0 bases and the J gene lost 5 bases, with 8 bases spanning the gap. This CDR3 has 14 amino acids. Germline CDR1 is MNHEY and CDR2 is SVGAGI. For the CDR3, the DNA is TGTGCCAGCAGTTACTCGAAAAGGGATCAGCCCCAGCATTTT. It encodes CASSYSKRDQPQHF.

The CDR3 bases are TGTGCCAGCAGTGCAAGTTTATTCTGGGACACTCACACTGAAGCTTTCTTT. Protein product: CASSASLFWDTHTEAFF. The V gene is TRBV27, the J gene TRBJ1-1; possible D gene TRBD1, 6 bases. Germline CDR1 reads MNHEY; CDR2 reads SMNVEV (reference sequence). This CDR3 contains 17 residues. The ends were cut back, 5 bases at V and 3 bases at J, with 22 bases in the middle.

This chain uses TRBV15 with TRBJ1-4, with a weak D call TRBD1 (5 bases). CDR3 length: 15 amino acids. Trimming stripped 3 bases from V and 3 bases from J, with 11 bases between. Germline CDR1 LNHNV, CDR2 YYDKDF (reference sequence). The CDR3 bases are TGTGCCACCAGCAGGGTTAGGGGCCCTAATGAAAAACTGTTTTTT. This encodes CATSRVRGPNEKLFF.

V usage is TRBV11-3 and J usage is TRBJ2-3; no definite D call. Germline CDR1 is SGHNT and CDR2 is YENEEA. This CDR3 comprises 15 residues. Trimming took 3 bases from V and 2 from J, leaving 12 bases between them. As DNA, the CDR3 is TGTGCCAGCAGCTTTTCTGGGATTGACACAGATACGCAGTATTTT. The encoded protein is CASSFSGIDTDTQYF.

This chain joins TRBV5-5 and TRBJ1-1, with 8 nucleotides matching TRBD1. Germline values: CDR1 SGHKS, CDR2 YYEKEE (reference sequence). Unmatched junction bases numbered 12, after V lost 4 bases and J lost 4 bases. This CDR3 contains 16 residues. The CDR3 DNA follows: TGTGCCAGCAGCCGAAAATTAGACAGGGGCCTCACTGAAGCTTTCTTT. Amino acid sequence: CASSRKLDRGLTEAFF.

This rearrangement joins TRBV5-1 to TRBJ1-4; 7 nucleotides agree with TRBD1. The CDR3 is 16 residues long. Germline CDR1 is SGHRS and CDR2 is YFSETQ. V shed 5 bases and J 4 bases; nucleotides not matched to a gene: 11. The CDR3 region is CASRSPSGQYNEKLFF. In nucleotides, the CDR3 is TGCGCCAGCAGATCGCCATCGGGACAGTATAATGAAAAACTGTTTTTT.